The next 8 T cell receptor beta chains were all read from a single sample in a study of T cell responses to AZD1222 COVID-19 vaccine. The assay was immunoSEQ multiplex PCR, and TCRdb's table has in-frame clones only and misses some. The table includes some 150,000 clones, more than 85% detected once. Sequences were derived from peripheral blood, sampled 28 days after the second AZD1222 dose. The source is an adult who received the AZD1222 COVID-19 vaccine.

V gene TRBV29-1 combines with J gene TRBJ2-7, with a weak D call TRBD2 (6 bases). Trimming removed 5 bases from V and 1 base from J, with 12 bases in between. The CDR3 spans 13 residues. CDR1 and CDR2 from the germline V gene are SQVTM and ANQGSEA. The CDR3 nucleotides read TGCAGCGTTAGGCGGGAAAGGTCCTACGAGCAGTACTTC. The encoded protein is CSVRRERSYEQYF.

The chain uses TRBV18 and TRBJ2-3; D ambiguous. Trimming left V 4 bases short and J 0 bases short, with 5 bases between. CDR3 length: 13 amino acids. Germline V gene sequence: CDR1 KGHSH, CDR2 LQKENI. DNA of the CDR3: TGTGCCAGCTCACGTGAAAGCACAGATACGCAGTATTTT. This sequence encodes CASSRESTDTQYF.

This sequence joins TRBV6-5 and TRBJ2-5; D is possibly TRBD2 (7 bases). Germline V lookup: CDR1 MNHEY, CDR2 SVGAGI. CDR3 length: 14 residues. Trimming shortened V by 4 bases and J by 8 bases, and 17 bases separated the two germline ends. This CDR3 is CASSSIRGAATQYF. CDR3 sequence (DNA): TGTGCCAGCAGTTCCATACGGGGGGCGGCTACCCAGTACTTC.

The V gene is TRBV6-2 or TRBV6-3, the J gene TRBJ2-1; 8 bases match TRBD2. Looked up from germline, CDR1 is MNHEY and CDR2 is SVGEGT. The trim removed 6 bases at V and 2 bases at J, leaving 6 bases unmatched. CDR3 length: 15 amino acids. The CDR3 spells CASSPSSGTYNEQFF. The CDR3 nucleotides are TGTGCCAGCAGCCCCAGTAGCGGGACCTACAATGAGCAGTTCTTC.

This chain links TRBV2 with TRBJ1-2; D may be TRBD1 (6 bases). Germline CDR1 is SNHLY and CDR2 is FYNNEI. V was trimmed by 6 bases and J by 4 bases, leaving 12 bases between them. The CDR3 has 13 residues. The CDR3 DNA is TGTGCCAGCAGCCCAGGGGCGCTCTATGGCTACACCTTC. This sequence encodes CASSPGALYGYTF.

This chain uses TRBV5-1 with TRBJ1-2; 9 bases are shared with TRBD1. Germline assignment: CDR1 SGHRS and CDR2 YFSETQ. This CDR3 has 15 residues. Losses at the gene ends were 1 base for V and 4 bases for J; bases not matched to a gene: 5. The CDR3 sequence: CASSLLGQGGYGYTF. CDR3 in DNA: TGCGCCAGCAGCTTGTTGGGACAGGGTGGCTATGGCTACACCTTC.

The CDR3: CASSLTLVRTEAFF. DNA of the CDR3: TGTGCCAGCAGTTTAACTTTGGTACGCACTGAAGCTTTCTTT. The chain employs TRBV28 and TRBJ1-1; no firm D call. Germline CDR1 is MDHEN and CDR2 is SYDVKM. V lost 2 bases and J lost 4, with 11 bases in between. The CDR3 runs 14 residues. Together with reference TRBV28 and TRBJ1-1, the CDR3 gives the full variable domain: DVKVTQSSRYLVKRTGEKVFLECVQDMDHENMFWYRQDPGLGLRLIYFSYDVKMKEKGDIPEGYSVSREKKERFSLILESASTNQTSMYLCASSLTLVRTEAFFGQGTRLTVV.

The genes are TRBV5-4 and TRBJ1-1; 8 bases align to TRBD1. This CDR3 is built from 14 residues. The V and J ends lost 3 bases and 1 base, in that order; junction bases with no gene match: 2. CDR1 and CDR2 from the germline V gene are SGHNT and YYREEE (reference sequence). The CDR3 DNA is TGTGCCAGCAGCTCCACAGGGGGGAACACTGAAGCTTTCTTT. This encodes CASSSTGGNTEAFF.